Only a few counts were recorded for the clone carrying this T cell receptor (beta chain). Antigen specificity is unknown. With 6 bases removed from V and 3 bases from J, the gap between germline ends came to 12 bases. The CDR3 is 13 residues long. The germline V gene has CDR1 LNHDA and CDR2 SQIVND (reference sequence). This sample stems from a study of somatic mutations in cytotoxic T cells in rheumatoid arthritis. General study results and limits: About an eighth of the roughly 65 patients had a largest CD8+ clone above 20% of CD8+ cells.

Assay used: immunoSEQ multiplex PCR; TCRdb lists only in-frame clones, some missing. The data hold approximately 15,000 clones, with about four fifths observed a single time. The sample consisted of CD8+ T cells sorted from blood. The sequence was obtained from an adult with rheumatoid arthritis. V is TRBV19 and J is TRBJ2-7; D not resolved. DNA of the CDR3: TGTGCCAGTAGCATGACCCTAGACTACGAGCAGTACTTC. Translated: CASSMTLDYEQYF.